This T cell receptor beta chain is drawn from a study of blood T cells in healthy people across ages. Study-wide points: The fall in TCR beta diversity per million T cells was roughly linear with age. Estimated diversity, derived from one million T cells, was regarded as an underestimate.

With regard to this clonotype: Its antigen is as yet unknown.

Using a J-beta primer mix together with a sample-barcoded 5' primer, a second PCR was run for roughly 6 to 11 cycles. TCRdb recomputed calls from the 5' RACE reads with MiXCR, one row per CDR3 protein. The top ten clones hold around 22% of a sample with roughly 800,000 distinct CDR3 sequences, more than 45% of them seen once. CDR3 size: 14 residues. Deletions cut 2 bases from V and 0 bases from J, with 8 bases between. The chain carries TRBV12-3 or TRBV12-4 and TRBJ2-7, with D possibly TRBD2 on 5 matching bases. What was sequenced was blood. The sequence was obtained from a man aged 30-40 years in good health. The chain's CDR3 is CASSLSGLSYEQYF. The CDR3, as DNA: TGTGCCAGCAGTTTAAGCGGTCTCTCCTACGAGCAGTACTTC.